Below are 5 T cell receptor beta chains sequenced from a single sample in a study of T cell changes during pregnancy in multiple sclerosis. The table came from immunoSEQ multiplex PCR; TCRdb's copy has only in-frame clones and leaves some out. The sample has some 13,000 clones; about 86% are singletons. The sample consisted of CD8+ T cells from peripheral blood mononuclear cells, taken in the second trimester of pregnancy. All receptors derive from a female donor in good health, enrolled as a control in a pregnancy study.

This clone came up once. CDR3 residues: CASSQGTGTNYGYTF. The CDR3 DNA follows: TGCGCCAGCAGCCAAGGAACAGGGACTAACTATGGCTACACCTTC. The rearrangement joins TRBV4-1 to TRBJ1-2; D might be TRBD1 (6 bases). V was shortened by 1 base and J by 0 bases, with 9 bases between the two germline ends. The CDR3 covers 15 residues. CDR1 MGHRA and CDR2 YSYEKL come from the germline V gene.

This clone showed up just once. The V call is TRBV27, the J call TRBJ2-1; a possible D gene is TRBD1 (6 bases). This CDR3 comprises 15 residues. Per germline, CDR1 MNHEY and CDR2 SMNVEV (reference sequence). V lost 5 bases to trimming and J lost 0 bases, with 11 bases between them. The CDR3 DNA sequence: TGTGCCAGCAGTATACAGGGCTACTCCTACAATGAGCAGTTCTTC. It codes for CASSIQGYSYNEQFF.

The CDR3 nucleotides are TGTGCCAGCAGTCCCGGGGGACGCAGCTCCTACGAGCAGTACTTC. Its translation: CASSPGGRSSYEQYF. This chain connects TRBV27 to TRBJ2-7; TRBD2 might be the D (6 bases). The CDR3 loop spans 15 amino acids. Germline values: CDR1 MNHEY, CDR2 SMNVEV (reference sequence). Trimming took off 5 bases at V and 0 bases at J, with 14 bases between the two ends.

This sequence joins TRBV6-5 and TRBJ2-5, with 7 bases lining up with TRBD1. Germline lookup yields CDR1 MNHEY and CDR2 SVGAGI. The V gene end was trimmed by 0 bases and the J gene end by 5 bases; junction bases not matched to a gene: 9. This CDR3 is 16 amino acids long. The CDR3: CASSYSWTGLKETQYF. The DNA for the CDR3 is TGTGCCAGCAGTTACTCGTGGACAGGCTTAAAGGAGACCCAGTACTTC.

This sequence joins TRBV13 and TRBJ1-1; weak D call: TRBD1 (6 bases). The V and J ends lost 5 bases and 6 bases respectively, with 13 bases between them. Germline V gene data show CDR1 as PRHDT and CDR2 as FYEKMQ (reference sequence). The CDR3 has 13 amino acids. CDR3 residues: CASSEPQGAEAFF. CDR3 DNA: TGTGCCAGCAGCGAACCACAGGGCGCTGAAGCTTTCTTT.